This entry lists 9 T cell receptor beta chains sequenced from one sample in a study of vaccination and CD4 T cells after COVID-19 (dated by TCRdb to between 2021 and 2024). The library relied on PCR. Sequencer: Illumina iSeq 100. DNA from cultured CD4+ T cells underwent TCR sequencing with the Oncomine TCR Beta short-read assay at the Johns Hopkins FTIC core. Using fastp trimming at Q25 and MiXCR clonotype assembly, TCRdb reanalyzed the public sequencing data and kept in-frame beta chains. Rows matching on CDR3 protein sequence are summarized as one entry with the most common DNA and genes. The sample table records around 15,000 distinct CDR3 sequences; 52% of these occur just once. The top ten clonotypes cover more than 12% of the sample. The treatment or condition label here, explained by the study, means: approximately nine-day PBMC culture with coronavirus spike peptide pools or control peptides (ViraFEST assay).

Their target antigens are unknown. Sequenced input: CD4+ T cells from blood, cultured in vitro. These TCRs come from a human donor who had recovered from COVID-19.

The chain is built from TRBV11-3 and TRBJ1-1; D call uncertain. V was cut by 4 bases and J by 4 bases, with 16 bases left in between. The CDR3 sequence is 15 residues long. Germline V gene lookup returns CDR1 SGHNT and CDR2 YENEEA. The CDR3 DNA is TGTGCCAGCAGCTCAGAAACCCTCTTCGGCACTGAAGCTTTCTTT. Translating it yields CASSSETLFGTEAFF.

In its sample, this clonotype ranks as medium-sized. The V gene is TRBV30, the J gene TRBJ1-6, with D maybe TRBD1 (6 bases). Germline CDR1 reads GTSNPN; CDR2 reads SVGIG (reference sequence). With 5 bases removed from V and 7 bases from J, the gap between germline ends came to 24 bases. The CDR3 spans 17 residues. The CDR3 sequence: CAWCPGQIVHMNSPLHF. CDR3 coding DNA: TGTGCCTGGTGTCCAGGACAGATCGTCCATATGAATTCACCCCTCCACTTT.

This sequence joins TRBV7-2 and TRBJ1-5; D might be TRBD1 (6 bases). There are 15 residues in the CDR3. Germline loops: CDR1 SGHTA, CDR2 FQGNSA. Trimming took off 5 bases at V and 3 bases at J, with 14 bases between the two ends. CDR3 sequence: CASSLYRAPNQPQHF. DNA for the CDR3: TGTGCCAGCAGCCTATACAGGGCCCCCAATCAGCCCCAGCATTTT.

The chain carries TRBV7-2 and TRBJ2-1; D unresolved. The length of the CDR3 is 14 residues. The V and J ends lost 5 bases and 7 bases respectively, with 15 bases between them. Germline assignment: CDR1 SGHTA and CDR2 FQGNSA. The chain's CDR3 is CASSRLRNSNEQFF. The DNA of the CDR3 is TGTGCCAGCAGCCGCCTACGTAATTCGAATGAGCAGTTCTTC.

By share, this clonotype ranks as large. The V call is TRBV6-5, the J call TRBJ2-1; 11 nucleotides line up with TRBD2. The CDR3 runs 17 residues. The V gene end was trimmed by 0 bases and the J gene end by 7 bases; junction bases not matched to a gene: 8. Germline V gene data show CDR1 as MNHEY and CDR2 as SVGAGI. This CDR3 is CASSYSPLAGVGNEQFF. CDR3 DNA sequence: TGTGCCAGCAGTTACTCCCCACTAGCGGGAGTTGGAAATGAGCAGTTCTTC.

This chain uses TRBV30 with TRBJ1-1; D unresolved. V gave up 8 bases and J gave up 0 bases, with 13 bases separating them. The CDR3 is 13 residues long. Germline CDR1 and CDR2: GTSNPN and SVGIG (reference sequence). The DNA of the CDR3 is TGTGCCGGATACGGCGAATTGAACACTGAAGCTTTCTTT. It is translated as CAGYGELNTEAFF.

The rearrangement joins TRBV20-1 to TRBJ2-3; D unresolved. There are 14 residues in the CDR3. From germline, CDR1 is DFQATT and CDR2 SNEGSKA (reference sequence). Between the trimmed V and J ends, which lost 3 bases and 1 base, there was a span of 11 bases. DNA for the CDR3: TGCAGTGCTAGTCGTGCGCCGCGCACAGATACGCAGTATTTT. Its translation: CSASRAPRTDTQYF.

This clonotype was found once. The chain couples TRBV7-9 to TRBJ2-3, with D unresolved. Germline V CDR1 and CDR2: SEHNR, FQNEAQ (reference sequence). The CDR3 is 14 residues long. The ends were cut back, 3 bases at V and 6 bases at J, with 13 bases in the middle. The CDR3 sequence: CASSFRQPQDTQYF. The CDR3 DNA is TGTGCCAGCAGCTTCCGACAACCGCAGGATACGCAGTATTTT.

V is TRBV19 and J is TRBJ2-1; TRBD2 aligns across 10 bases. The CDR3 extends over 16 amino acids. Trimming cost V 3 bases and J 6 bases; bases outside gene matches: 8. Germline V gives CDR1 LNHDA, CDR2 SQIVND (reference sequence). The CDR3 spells CASSIGWASGGNEQFF. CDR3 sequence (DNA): TGTGCCAGTAGTATTGGGTGGGCTAGCGGGGGCAATGAGCAGTTCTTC.